The clone carrying this TCR beta chain was counted between two and nine times. The antigen is not known. This CDR3 spans 14 amino acids. Germline CDR1 is DFQATT and CDR2 is SNEGSKA (reference sequence). V lost 3 bases and J lost 4; bases outside the gene matches: 8. This sample is part of a study of regulatory T cells in long-lasting Graves disease. Whole-study results and caveats: Patients whose Graves' disease persisted exhibited lower TCR diversity than those newly diagnosed.

Regarding time point: persistent/refractory GD, antithyroid drugs over 5 years with positive TRAb. PBMC RNA was the source of the TCR library. Library construction for TCR beta used iRepertoire HTBI primers and Arm-PCR of CDR3 regions. Source study methods: Looking across samples, the authors found about 62 TRBV and approximately 14 TRBJ segments. TCRdb re-derived calls from the multiplex PCR reads in MiXCR, one entry per CDR3 protein. These V and J calls derive from TCRdb rather than the authors' analysis. In the table there are 350,000 to 450,000 distinct CDR3 sequences, roughly 20% of which are singletons.

The receptor's source is a female donor with Graves disease. The material was peripheral blood mononuclear cells (PBMCs), obtained when the disease was refractory, from a patient treated with antithyroid drugs. V is TRBV20-1 and J is TRBJ2-7; 8 nucleotides match TRBD2. CDR3 sequence reads: CSASLLAGGYEQYF. The DNA of the CDR3 is TGCAGTGCTAGTTTGCTAGCGGGTGGGTACGAGCAGTACTTC.